Below, 11 T cell receptor beta chains from the same sample are listed, as sequenced in a study of control samples from healthy donors and cancer patients. Assay: immunoSEQ multiplex PCR; the TCRdb copy retains only in-frame clones and omits some. The sample lists 170,000 or so clones; 90% were seen once. Sample: blood. The receptors come from a woman in her fifties or sixties in good health.

This clone has a single count. The chain has TRBV7-2 and TRBJ2-6; possibly TRBD1 for D (5 bases). Germline V lookup: CDR1 SGHTA, CDR2 FQGNSA. Trimming removed 4 bases at V and 0 bases at J, with 10 bases between. The CDR3 length is 16 residues. CDR3 nucleotide sequence: TGTGCCAGCAGCTCCAGACAGTCCTCTGGGGCCAACGTCCTGACTTTC. The encoded protein is CASSSRQSSGANVLTF.

This sequence joins TRBV6-2 or TRBV6-3 and TRBJ1-1; tentative D call: TRBD1 (5 bases). V was pared by 2 bases and J by 6 bases, with 7 bases between. There are 12 residues in the CDR3. Germline V gene sequence: CDR1 MNHEY, CDR2 SVGEGT. The DNA for the CDR3 is TGTGCCAGCAGTTACCGGGGGGCTGAAGCTTTCTTT. It yields the protein CASSYRGAEAFF.

Within the sample, this clone is medium-sized. The gene calls are TRBV5-1 and TRBJ1-5; no definite D call. Germline V lookup: CDR1 SGHRS, CDR2 YFSETQ. The V gene lost 0 bases and the J gene lost 6 bases, with 10 bases spanning the gap. CDR3 length equals 14 residues. CDR3 sequence (DNA): TGCGCCAGCAGCTTGGGAGATCGCGCTCAGCCCCAGCATTTT. As protein: CASSLGDRAQPQHF. Full variable domain (remainder filled in from reference TRBV5-1 and TRBJ1-5): KAGVTQTPRYLIKTRGQQVTLSCSPISGHRSVSWYQQTPGQGLQFLFEYFSETQRNKGNFPGRFSGRQFSNSRSEMNVSTLELGDSALYLCASSLGDRAQPQHFGDGTRLSIL.

The chain couples TRBV18 to TRBJ1-6; D ambiguous. Germline CDR1 and CDR2: KGHSH and LQKENI. This CDR3 comprises 14 residues. V lost 5 bases, J lost 10 bases, and 15 bases lay in between. CDR3 sequence: CASSKNGVGSPLHF. CDR3 DNA: TGTGCCAGCTCAAAGAACGGGGTGGGGTCACCCCTCCACTTT.

The CDR3 DNA reads as TGTGCCAGCAACCTGGACAGGGGGAGTGAAGCTTTCTTT. It yields the protein CASNLDRGSEAFF. The chain couples TRBV12-3 or TRBV12-4 to TRBJ1-1, with 10 bases aligning to TRBD1. The CDR3 contains 13 residues. Germline trimming cut 7 bases from V and 7 bases from J; bases unmatched to any gene: 6.

The chain uses TRBV11-2 and TRBJ2-7; 7 positions agree with TRBD1. J gave up 3 bases and V 5 bases, and 7 bases lay outside the gene matches. The germline gives CDR1 SGHAT, CDR2 FQNNGV. The CDR3 loop spans 14 amino acids. In DNA, the CDR3 is TGTGCCAGCAGCCCCCTGGGACAGTACTACGAGCAGTACTTC. Encoded protein: CASSPLGQYYEQYF.

J is TRBJ2-7 and V is TRBV27; no clear D. Germline CDR1 MNHEY, CDR2 SMNVEV (reference sequence). This CDR3 region has 17 residues. V was cut by 2 bases and J by 1 base, with 18 bases left in between. CDR3 amino acids: CASSLVAFGSKSYEQYF. The DNA of the CDR3 is TGTGCCAGCAGTTTAGTTGCCTTTGGGTCAAAATCCTACGAGCAGTACTTC.

As for this clone: Other DNA sequences of this sample code for an identical CDR3. The V and J genes are TRBV9 and TRBJ1-1; TRBD1 might be the D (5 bases). Germline CDR1 and CDR2: SGDLS and YYNGEE. With 0 bases removed from V and 0 bases from J, the gap between germline ends came to 9 bases. The CDR3 loop spans 15 amino acids. The CDR3 DNA follows: TGTGCCAGCAGCGTAGGATCAGGGTTGAACACTGAAGCTTTCTTT. Protein sequence: CASSVGSGLNTEAFF.

The chain couples TRBV6-5 to TRBJ2-3; D might be TRBD2 (6 bases). The CDR3 contains 14 residues. V shed 7 bases and J shed 6 bases, with 17 bases lying between them. Germline V gives CDR1 MNHEY, CDR2 SVGAGI. The CDR3 region is CASTPWGEGDTQYF. Here the CDR3 DNA reads TGTGCCAGCACCCCGTGGGGGGAAGGGGATACGCAGTATTTT.

The rearrangement uses TRBV2 and TRBJ1-2, with D possibly being TRBD1 (6 bases). Germline assignment: CDR1 SNHLY and CDR2 FYNNEI. V was pared by 3 bases and J by 8 bases, with 13 bases between. The CDR3 has 13 amino acids. In nucleotides, the CDR3 is TGTGCCAGCAGTGATTTCCGGGACATGGGCTACACCTTC. Residues: CASSDFRDMGYTF.

On this clone itself: This sample also contains other DNA sequences that code for the same CDR3. The V call is TRBV27, the J call TRBJ1-5, with 9 bases matching TRBD1. This CDR3 is 14 amino acids long. CDR1 MNHEY and CDR2 SMNVEV come from the germline V gene (reference sequence). J was trimmed by 4 bases and V by 3 bases; bases with no gene match: 1. CDR3 sequence reads: CASSFGTGNQPQHF. The CDR3 bases are TGTGCCAGCAGTTTTGGGACAGGGAATCAGCCCCAGCATTTT.